The 15 T cell receptor beta chains below were found in one sample sequenced in a study of human CD8 memory T cell subsets. The TCR beta sequencing libraries came from UMI-labeled 5' RACE. TCRdb derives one entry per CDR3 protein from the 5' RACE reads, leaving out DNA. In total, the table holds thousands of distinct CDR3 sequences. Sequencing used CD8+ T cells from PBMCs. Source of these receptors: a human donor in good health.

The chain couples TRBV5-5 to TRBJ2-2; TCRdb's D gene call, TRBD1, goes unchecked for lack of DNA. CDR1 and CDR2 from the germline V gene are SGHKS and YYEKEE (reference sequence). The CDR3 consists of 13 residues. The CDR3 is CASSPWSTGELFF.

CDR3: CASRPGTGLAYEQYF. V usage is TRBV5-1 and J usage is TRBJ2-7; TCRdb outputs TRBD1, but without DNA this stays unchecked. Germline V gene sequence: CDR1 SGHRS, CDR2 YFSETQ. The CDR3 extends over 15 amino acids.

CDR3 in amino acids: CAISPTDSYEQYF. The chain combines TRBV10-3 with TRBJ2-7. The length of the CDR3 is 13 residues. Germline V gene data show CDR1 as ENHRY and CDR2 as SYGVKD.

The V and J genes are TRBV24-1 and TRBJ2-1; the TRBD1 assignment by TCRdb is unverifiable without DNA. Germline CDR1 KGHDR, CDR2 SFDVKD. This CDR3 has 18 amino acids. CDR3 sequence: CATSDRDSPPSSYNEQFF.

The chain uses TRBV7-6 and TRBJ2-5; TCRdb picks TRBD2, but there is no DNA to check that call. The CDR3 extends over 15 amino acids. Germline V gene sequence: CDR1 SGHVS, CDR2 FNYEAQ. This CDR3 is CASRATSVLQETQYF.

The V call is TRBV6-1, the J call TRBJ1-1; lacking DNA, the TRBD1 call made by TCRdb goes unchecked. Germline CDR1 MNHNS, CDR2 SASEGT. This CDR3 contains 21 residues. CDR3 sequence: CASRAGTGGIRIHNFVAEAFF.

The CDR3 sequence is CASSHGQNYGYTF. The V and J genes are TRBV7-2 and TRBJ1-2; the TRBD1 assignment by TCRdb is unverifiable without DNA. The V gene's germline CDR1 is SGHTA and CDR2 FQGNSA. The CDR3 contains 13 residues. Filled out from reference TRBV7-2 and TRBJ1-2, the complete variable domain reads GAGVSQSPSNKVTEKGKDVELRCDPISGHTALYWYRQSLGQGLEFLIYFQGNSAPDKSGLPSDRFSAERTGGSVSTLTIQRTQQEDSAVYLCASSHGQNYGYTFGSGTRLTVV.

The chain uses TRBV7-9 and TRBJ2-2. CDR3 length: 11 amino acids. In germline, CDR1 is SEHNR, CDR2 FQNEAQ (reference sequence). The CDR3 protein is CASSPPGELFF. Looking up the rest from reference TRBV7-9 and TRBJ2-2 gives the full variable domain: DTGVSQNPRHKITKRGQNVTFRCDPISEHNRLYWYRQTLGQGPEFLTYFQNEAQLEKSRLLSDRFSAERPKGSFSTLEIQRTEQGDSAMYLCASSPPGELFFGEGSRLTVL.

This clonotype counts as medium-sized by frequency. The chain uses TRBV24-1 and TRBJ2-2; the TCRdb D gene call, TRBD2, has no DNA to confirm it. Per the germline V gene, CDR1 is KGHDR and CDR2 is SFDVKD. This CDR3 has 14 residues. This CDR3 reads CATSDPLATGELFF.

CDR3 amino acids: CASSPGQGSTDTQYF. J is TRBJ2-3 and V is TRBV7-9; TCRdb's D call, TRBD1, is unchecked because there is no DNA. The CDR3 is made up of 15 amino acids. The V gene's germline CDR1 is SEHNR and CDR2 FQNEAQ (reference sequence). The full variable domain, in which reference TRBV7-9 and TRBJ2-3 provide the parts outside the CDR3, is DTGVSQNPRHKITKRGQNVTFRCDPISEHNRLYWYRQTLGQGPEFLTYFQNEAQLEKSRLLSDRFSAERPKGSFSTLEIQRTEQGDSAMYLCASSPGQGSTDTQYFGPGTRLTVL.

CDR3: CASSLTSWSEQFF. This chain connects TRBV7-2 to TRBJ2-1; TCRdb returns TRBD2, unconfirmable since there is no DNA. Germline V gene sequence: CDR1 SGHTA, CDR2 FQGNSA. This CDR3 comprises 13 residues.

This chain links TRBV29-1 with TRBJ2-2; TCRdb outputs TRBD2, but without DNA this stays unchecked. This CDR3 spans 19 amino acids. The germline gives CDR1 SQVTM, CDR2 ANQGSEA. CDR3 protein: CSVPTRRGRGRRSTGELFF.

The genes are TRBV19 and TRBJ1-2. This CDR3 contains 12 residues. CDR1 and CDR2 (germline): LNHDA, SQIVND (reference sequence). This CDR3 is CASSTSQRGYTF.

Frequency places this clonotype as medium-sized (0.01 to 0.1%). V usage is TRBV7-2 and J usage is TRBJ2-7. CDR1 and CDR2 from the germline V gene are SGHTA and FQGNSA. The CDR3 totals 15 residues. The CDR3 sequence: CASSLDYRGTYEQYF.

This chain joins TRBV10-2 and TRBJ2-3; the D call from TCRdb, TRBD1, cannot be confirmed without DNA. This CDR3 region has 14 residues. Per the germline V gene, CDR1 is WSHSY and CDR2 is SAAADI. The chain's CDR3 is CASSRDGDTDTQYF.